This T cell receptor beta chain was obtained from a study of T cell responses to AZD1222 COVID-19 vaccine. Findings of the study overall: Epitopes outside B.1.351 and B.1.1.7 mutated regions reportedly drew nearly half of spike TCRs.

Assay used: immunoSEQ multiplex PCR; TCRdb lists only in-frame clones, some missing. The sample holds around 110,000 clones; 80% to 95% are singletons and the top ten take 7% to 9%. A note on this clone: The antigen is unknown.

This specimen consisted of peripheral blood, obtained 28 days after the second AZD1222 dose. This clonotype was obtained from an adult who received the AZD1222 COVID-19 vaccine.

The chain's CDR3 is CSAQLEDMTEAFF. In DNA, the CDR3 is TGCAGCGCGCAGTTGGAGGATATGACTGAAGCTTTCTTT. The chain is built from TRBV29-1 and TRBJ1-1; D is ambiguous. CDR1 is SQVTM, CDR2 ANQGSEA, per germline. The CDR3 consists of 13 residues. Trimming cost V 7 bases and J 5 bases, with 17 bases left between them. The whole variable domain, remainder taken from reference TRBV29-1 and TRBJ1-1, is SAVISQKPSRDICQRGTSLTIQCQVDSQVTMMFWYRQQPGQSLTLIATANQGSEATYESGFVIDKFPISRPNLTFSTLTVSNMSPEDSSIYLCSAQLEDMTEAFFGQGTRLTVV.